One TCR beta chain is described in this entry. Produced via immunoSEQ multiplex PCR; TCRdb's table is partial and in-frame only. This table has 150,000 or so clones, approximately 90% appearing once. The J segment lost 0 bases and the V segment lost 9 bases, leaving 11 bases of the junction unmatched. The germline V gene encodes CDR1 LNHDA and CDR2 SQIVND (reference sequence). This CDR3 comprises 16 residues. This specimen comes from a study of blood T cell repertoires in COVID-19. The material sequenced was peripheral blood. The chain recombines TRBV19 with TRBJ1-3; 7 bases line up with TRBD1. This sequence originates from a man between 18 and 35 years old with acute or convalescent COVID-19. The CDR3 nucleotides are TGTGCCAGCGGACAGGTCGACTTGGGCTCTGGAAACACCATATATTTT. Protein product: CASGQVDLGSGNTIYF.